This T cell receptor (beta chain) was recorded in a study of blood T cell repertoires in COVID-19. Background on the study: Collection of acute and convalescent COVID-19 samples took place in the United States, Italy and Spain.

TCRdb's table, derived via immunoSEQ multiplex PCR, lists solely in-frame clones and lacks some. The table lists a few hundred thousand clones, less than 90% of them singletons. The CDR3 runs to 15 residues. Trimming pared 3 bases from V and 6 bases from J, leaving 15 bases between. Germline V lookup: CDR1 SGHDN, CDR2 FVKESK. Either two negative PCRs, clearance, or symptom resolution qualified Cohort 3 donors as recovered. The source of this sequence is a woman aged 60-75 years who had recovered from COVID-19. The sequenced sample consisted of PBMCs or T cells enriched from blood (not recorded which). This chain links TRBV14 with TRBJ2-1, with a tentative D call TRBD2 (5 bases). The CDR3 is CASSHGTARVNEQFF. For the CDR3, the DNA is TGTGCCAGCAGCCATGGAACAGCGAGGGTCAATGAGCAGTTCTTC.